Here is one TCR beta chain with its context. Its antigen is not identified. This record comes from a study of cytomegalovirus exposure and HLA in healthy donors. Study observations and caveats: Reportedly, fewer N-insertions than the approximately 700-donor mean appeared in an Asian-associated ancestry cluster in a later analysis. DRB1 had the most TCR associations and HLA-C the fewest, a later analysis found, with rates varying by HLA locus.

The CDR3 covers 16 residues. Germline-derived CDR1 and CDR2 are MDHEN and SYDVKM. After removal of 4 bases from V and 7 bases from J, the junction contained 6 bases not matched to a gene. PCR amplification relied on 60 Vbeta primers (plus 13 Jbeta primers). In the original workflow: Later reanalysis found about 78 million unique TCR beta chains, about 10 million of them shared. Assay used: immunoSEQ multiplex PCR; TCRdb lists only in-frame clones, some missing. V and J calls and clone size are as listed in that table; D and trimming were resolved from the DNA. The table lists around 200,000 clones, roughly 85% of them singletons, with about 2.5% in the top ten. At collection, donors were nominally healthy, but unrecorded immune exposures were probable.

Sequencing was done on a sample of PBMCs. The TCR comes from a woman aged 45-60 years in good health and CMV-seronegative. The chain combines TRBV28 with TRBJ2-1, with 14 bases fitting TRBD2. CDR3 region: CASSSATSGRGNEQFF. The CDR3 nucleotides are TGTGCCAGCAGTTCAGCGACTAGCGGGAGGGGAAATGAGCAGTTCTTC.